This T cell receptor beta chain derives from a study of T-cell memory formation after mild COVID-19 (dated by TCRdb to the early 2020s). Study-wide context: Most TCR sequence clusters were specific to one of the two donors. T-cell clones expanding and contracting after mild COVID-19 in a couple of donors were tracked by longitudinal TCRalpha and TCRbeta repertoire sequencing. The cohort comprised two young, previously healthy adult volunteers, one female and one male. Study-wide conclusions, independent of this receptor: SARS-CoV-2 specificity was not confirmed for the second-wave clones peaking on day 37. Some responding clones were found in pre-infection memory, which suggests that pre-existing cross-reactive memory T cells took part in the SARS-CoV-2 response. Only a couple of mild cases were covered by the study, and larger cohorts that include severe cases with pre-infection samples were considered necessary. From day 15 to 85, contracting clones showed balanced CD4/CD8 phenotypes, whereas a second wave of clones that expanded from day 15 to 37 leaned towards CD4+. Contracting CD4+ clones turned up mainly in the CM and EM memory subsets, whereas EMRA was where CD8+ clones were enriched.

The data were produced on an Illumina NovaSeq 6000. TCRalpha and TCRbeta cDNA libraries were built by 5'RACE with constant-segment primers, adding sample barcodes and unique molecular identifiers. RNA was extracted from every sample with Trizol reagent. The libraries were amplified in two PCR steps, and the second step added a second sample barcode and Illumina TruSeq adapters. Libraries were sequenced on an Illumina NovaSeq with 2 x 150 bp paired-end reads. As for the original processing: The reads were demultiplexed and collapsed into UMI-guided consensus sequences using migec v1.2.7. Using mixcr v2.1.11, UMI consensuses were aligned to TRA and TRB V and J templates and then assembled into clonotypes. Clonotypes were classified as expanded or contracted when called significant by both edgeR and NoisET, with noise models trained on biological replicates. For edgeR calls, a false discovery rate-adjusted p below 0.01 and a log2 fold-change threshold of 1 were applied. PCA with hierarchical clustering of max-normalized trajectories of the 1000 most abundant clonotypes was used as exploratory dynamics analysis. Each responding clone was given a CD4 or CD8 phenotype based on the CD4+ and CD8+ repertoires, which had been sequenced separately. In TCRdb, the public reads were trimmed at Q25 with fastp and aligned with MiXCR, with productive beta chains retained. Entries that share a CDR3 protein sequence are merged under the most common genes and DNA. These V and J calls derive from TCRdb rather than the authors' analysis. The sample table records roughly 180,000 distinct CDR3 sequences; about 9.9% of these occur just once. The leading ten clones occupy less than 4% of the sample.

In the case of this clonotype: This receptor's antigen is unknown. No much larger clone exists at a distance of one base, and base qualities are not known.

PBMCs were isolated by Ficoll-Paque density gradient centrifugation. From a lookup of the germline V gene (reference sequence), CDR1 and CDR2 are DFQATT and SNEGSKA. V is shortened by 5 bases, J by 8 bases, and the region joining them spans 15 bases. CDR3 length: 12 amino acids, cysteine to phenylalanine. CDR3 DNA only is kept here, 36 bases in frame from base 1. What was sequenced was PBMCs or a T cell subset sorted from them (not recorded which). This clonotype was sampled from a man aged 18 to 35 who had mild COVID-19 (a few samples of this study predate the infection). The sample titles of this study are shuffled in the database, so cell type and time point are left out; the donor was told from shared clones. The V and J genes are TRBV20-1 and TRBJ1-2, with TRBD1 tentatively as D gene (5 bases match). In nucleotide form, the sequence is TGCAGTGCTCTTGGACGGGGGGAGGGCTACACCTTC. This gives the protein CSALGRGEGYTF.